The clone carrying this T cell receptor beta chain was counted many times. The antigen is undetermined. Every sequencing run drew on 15-18 subjects and yielded over 200 million TCR-beta sequences. Each CDR3 protein is one row after TCRdb ran MiXCR on the 5' RACE reads. The sample contains 80,000 to 95,000 distinct CDR3 sequences, under 4.5% of which appear only once. This record comes from a study of neurological immune-mediated disorders. Study-wide findings and caveats: No sharing of CDR3 amino acid sequences was observed among expanded clones across subjects, suggesting private repertoires in all groups.

With 8 bases removed from V and 0 bases from J, the gap between germline ends came to 14 bases. The CDR3 consists of 15 residues. The source material was PBMCs. V and J are TRBV12-3 or TRBV12-4 and TRBJ1-3, with D maybe TRBD1 (5 bases). The sequence came from a woman between 45 and 60 years old with multiple sclerosis. This chain's CDR3 is CASQQGRSSGNTIYF. CDR3 bases: TGTGCCAGCCAGCAGGGCAGGTCCTCTGGAAACACCATATATTTT.